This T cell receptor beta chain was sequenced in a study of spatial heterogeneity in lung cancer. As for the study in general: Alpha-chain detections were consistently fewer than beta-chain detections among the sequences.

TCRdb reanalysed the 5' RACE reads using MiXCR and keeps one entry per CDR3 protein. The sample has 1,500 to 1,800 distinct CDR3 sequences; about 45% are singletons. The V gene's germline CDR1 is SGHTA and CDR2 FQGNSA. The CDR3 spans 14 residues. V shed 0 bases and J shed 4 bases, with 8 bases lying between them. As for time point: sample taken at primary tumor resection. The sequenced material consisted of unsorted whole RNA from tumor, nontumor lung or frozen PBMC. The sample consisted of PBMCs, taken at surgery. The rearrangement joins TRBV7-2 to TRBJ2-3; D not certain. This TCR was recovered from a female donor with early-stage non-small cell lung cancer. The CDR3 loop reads CASSLAPAADTQYF. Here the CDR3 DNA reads TGTGCCAGCAGCTTAGCCCCAGCAGCAGATACGCAGTATTTT.